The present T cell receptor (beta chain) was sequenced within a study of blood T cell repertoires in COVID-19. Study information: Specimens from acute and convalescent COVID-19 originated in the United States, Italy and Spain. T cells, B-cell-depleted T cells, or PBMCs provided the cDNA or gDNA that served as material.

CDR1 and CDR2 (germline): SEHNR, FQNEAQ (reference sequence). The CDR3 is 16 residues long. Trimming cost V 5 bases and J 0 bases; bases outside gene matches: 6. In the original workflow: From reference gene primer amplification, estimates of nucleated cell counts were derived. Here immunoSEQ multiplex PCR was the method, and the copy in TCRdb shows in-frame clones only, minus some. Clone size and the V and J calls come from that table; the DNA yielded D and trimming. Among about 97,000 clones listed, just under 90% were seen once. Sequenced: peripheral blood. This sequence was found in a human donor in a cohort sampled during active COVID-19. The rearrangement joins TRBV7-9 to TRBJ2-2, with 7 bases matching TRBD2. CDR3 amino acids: CASSIGGGPNTGELFF. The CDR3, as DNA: TGTGCCAGCAGCATAGGCGGGGGACCGAACACCGGGGAGCTGTTTTTT.